This T cell receptor beta chain was documented in a study of OX40 agonist ivuxolimab in advanced cancers. Background on the study: Previous treatment with anti-PD-1, anti-PD-L1 or anti-CTLA-4 therapy was allowed; 35% to 50% had received some.

CDR3 length: 15 residues. Germline V CDR1 and CDR2: LNHDA, SQIVND (reference sequence). Between the trimmed V and J ends, which lost 0 bases and 2 bases, there was a span of 7 bases. Autoimmune disease history or systemic immunosuppression meant exclusion. Some clones are missing from TCRdb's copy, which holds only in-frame ones; the method was immunoSEQ multiplex PCR. This sample has about 82,000 clones, with approximately 82% found just once. Sequences were derived from CD4+ or CD8+ T cells sorted from blood, sampled in a trial of the OX40 agonist ivuxolimab. The rearrangement uses TRBV19 and TRBJ2-2, with D perhaps matching TRBD1 or TRBD2 (5 bases each). This receptor was identified in an adult with an advanced solid tumor such as melanoma, head and neck, liver or kidney cancer. CDR3 in amino acids: CASSIDWDNTGELFF. Written as DNA, the CDR3 is TGTGCCAGTAGTATAGATTGGGACAACACCGGGGAGCTGTTTTTT.